This entry lists 8 T cell receptor beta chains sequenced from one sample in a study of chemoradiotherapy in HPV16-positive cancers. This table comes from immunoSEQ multiplex PCR, and its TCRdb copy is limited to in-frame clones, with some not included. The sample gives 9,500 to 15,000 clones, 80% to 90% of which show up once; about 2.6% is in the top ten. The sequenced sample was blood, obtained from a patient who underwent chemoradiotherapy. The receptors were gathered from a human donor with HPV-associated anogenital cancer.

The chain carries TRBV6-5 and TRBJ1-1, with D uncertain. CDR3 size: 14 residues. Per the germline V gene, CDR1 is MNHEY and CDR2 is SVGAGI. Trimming pared 2 bases from V and 6 bases from J, leaving 13 bases between. In DNA, the CDR3 is TGTGCCAGCAGTTACGCAGTTGGGAGGTCTGAAGCTTTCTTT. Amino acids: CASSYAVGRSEAFF.

V usage is TRBV6-6 and J usage is TRBJ1-1; the D gene is possibly TRBD1 (5 bases). The CDR3 has 12 residues. CDR1 and CDR2 from the germline V gene are MNHNY and SVGAGI (reference sequence). V was cut by 7 bases and J by 1 base, with 7 bases left in between. As DNA, the CDR3 is TGTGCCAGCAACGACAGGAACACTGAAGCTTTCTTT. Translated: CASNDRNTEAFF.

This sequence joins TRBV27 and TRBJ1-2, with D possibly matching TRBD1 (5 bases). The CDR3 has 14 amino acids. Trimming shortened V by 7 bases and J by 0 bases, and 12 bases separated the two germline ends. Germline-derived CDR1 and CDR2 are MNHEY and SMNVEV (reference sequence). CDR3 sequence reads: CASKPGTANYGYTF. CDR3 DNA sequence: TGTGCCAGCAAACCGGGGACGGCTAACTATGGCTACACCTTC.

The gene calls are TRBV25-1 and TRBJ1-2; tentatively, D is TRBD1 (6 bases). Germline lookup yields CDR1 MGHDK and CDR2 SYGVNS. The CDR3 length is 13 residues. V was pared by 4 bases and J by 7 bases, with 13 bases between. CDR3 amino acids: CASSGGGAAGYTF. CDR3 nucleotide sequence: TGTGCCAGCAGTGGAGGGGGAGCGGCTGGCTACACCTTC.

This clone was recorded once. The chain links TRBV25-1 to TRBJ2-2; D gene unclear. CDR3 length equals 12 residues. Germline values: CDR1 MGHDK, CDR2 SYGVNS. The V gene lost 8 bases and the J gene lost 5 bases, with 9 bases spanning the gap. The CDR3 region has the DNA TGTGCCAGCCGCGACCTAACCGGGGAGCTGTTTTTT. It yields the protein CASRDLTGELFF. The whole variable domain, filled in from reference TRBV25-1 and TRBJ2-2, reads EADIYQTPRYLVIGTGKKITLECSQTMGHDKMYWYQQDPGMELHLIHYSYGVNSTEKGDLSSESTVSRIRTEHFPLTLESARPSHTSQYLCASRDLTGELFFGEGSRLTVL.

The chain recombines TRBV6-5 with TRBJ1-3; D is perhaps TRBD1 (6 bases). Germline-derived CDR1 and CDR2 are MNHEY and SVGAGI. The V and J ends lost 4 bases and 0 bases respectively, with 13 bases between them. The CDR3 is 16 residues long. The CDR3, as DNA: TGTGCCAGCAGTTCGGACAGTACCACCTCTGGAAACACCATATATTTT. Translated, it gives CASSSDSTTSGNTIYF.

The CDR3 reads CASGGRGVYEQYF. Here the CDR3 DNA reads TGTGCCAGCGGGGGCCGGGGCGTCTACGAGCAGTACTTC. The chain recombines TRBV2 with TRBJ2-7; D perhaps matches TRBD1 (6 bases). V lost 8 bases to trimming and J lost 3 bases, with 14 bases between them. Looked up from germline, CDR1 is SNHLY and CDR2 is FYNNEI. This CDR3 comprises 13 residues.

This clone came up once. The chain has TRBV5-1 and TRBJ1-1; tentatively, D is TRBD1 (5 bases). In germline, CDR1 is SGHRS, CDR2 YFSETQ. The CDR3 length is 13 residues. Trimming left V 5 bases short and J 3 bases short, with 11 bases between. The CDR3 region has the DNA TGCGCCAGCAGTTTCGGGGGGGACACTGAAGCTTTCTTT. Residues: CASSFGGDTEAFF.